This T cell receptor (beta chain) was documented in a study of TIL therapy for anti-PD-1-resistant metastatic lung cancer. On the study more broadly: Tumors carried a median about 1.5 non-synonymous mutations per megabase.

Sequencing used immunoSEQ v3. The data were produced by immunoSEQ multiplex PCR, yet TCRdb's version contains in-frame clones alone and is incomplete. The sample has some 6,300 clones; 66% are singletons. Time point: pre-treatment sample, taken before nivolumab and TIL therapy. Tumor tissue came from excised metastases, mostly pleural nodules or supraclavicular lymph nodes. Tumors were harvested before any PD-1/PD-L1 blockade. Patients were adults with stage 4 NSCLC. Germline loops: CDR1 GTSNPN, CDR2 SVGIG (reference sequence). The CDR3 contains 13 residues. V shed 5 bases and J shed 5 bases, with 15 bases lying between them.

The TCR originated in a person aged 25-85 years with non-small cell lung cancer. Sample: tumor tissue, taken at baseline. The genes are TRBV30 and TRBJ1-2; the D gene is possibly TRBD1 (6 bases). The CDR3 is CAWDQGFRYGYTF. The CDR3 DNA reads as TGTGCCTGGGATCAGGGGTTTCGGTATGGCTACACCTTC.